A single sample is the source of the 23 T cell receptor beta chains below, sequenced in a study of vaccination and CD4 T cells after COVID-19. The Oncomine TCR Beta short-read assay was applied to DNA of cultured CD4+ T cells. From the PCR reads, TCRdb called clonotypes with MiXCR, one entry per CDR3 protein. Of around 21,000 distinct CDR3 sequences listed, around half are singletons. Treatment specified: approximately 10-day PBMC culture with coronavirus spike peptide pools or control peptides (ViraFEST assay). Antigens of these TCRs are unknown. Sequences were obtained from CD4+ T cells from blood, cultured in vitro. The source of these receptors is a human donor who had recovered from COVID-19.

This chain links TRBV10-3 with TRBJ2-7, with 7 nucleotides matching TRBD1. Germline V CDR1 and CDR2: ENHRY, SYGVKD. The CDR3 has 11 amino acids. V was pared by 10 bases and J by 5 bases, with 5 bases of the junction left unmatched. The CDR3 bases are TGTGCCACCACCCAGGGGGACGAGCAGTACTTC. It translates to CATTQGDEQYF.

This clonotype has a single count. V is TRBV6-5 and J is TRBJ2-7, with TRBD1 matching over 8 bases. In germline, CDR1 is MNHEY, CDR2 SVGAGI. V gave up 2 bases and J gave up 4 bases; unmatched junction bases: 13. The CDR3 covers 17 residues. The CDR3 bases are TGTGCCAGCAGTTACCCGGACAGGGTTGAAATTAGGTACGAGCAGTACTTC. Protein product: CASSYPDRVEIRYEQYF.

V is TRBV20-1 and J is TRBJ2-7, with 8 bases lining up with TRBD1. The trim removed 0 bases at V and 0 bases at J, leaving 4 bases unmatched. The CDR3 spans 15 residues. The V gene's germline CDR1 is DFQATT and CDR2 SNEGSKA (reference sequence). CDR3 region: CSARDQGQGSYEQYF. As DNA, the CDR3 is TGCAGTGCTAGAGATCAAGGACAGGGCTCCTACGAGCAGTACTTC.

The chain employs TRBV20-1 and TRBJ2-3, with TRBD2 matching 8 bases. This CDR3 contains 16 residues. V gave up 5 bases and J gave up 2 bases; unmatched junction bases: 12. Germline values: CDR1 DFQATT, CDR2 SNEGSKA (reference sequence). CDR3: CSAQRVLLADTDTQYF. DNA for the CDR3: TGCAGTGCTCAAAGGGTCCTACTAGCGGACACAGATACGCAGTATTTT.

This chain uses TRBV19 with TRBJ1-5; TRBD1 matches at 9 bases. Germline V CDR1 and CDR2: LNHDA, SQIVND (reference sequence). V lost 11 bases, J lost 6 bases, and 14 bases stayed unmatched. This CDR3 region has 15 residues. CDR3 nucleotides: TGTGCCGGGGGGCCGGGACAGGGTTCGGGTCAGCCCCAGCATTTT. The encoded protein is CAGGPGQGSGQPQHF.

The table lists this clonotype with a few counts. The chain uses TRBV7-2 and TRBJ1-6; no reliable D call. V shed 2 bases and J shed 4 bases, with 6 bases lying between them. Germline lookup yields CDR1 SGHTA and CDR2 FQGNSA. This CDR3 region has 14 residues. As DNA, the CDR3 is TGTGCCAGCAGCTTAAAGAGTTATAATTCACCCCTCCACTTT. Amino acids: CASSLKSYNSPLHF.

V and J are TRBV7-2 and TRBJ2-1; maybe TRBD2 (5 bases). Germline-derived CDR1 and CDR2 are SGHTA and FQGNSA. Trimming shortened V by 5 bases and J by 8 bases, and 16 bases separated the two germline ends. The CDR3 has 14 residues. The chain's CDR3 is CASSQGPSRDEQFF. In DNA, the CDR3 is TGTGCCAGCAGCCAAGGCCCTAGCCGCGATGAGCAGTTCTTC. Full variable domain (rest looked up from reference TRBV7-2 and TRBJ2-1): GAGVSQSPSNKVTEKGKDVELRCDPISGHTALYWYRQSLGQGLEFLIYFQGNSAPDKSGLPSDRFSAERTGGSVSTLTIQRTQQEDSAVYLCASSQGPSRDEQFFGPGTRLTVL.

This clonotype appeared once. The chain joins TRBV4-2 to TRBJ2-5; 13 positions match TRBD2. The CDR3 is 15 residues long. The ends lost 4 bases at V and 7 bases at J; junction bases unmatched: 6. Germline V CDR1 and CDR2: LGHNA, YNFKEQ. The CDR3: CASSPPGTSGTTQYF. The DNA for the CDR3 is TGTGCCAGCAGCCCCCCCGGGACTAGCGGGACGACCCAGTACTTC.

V gene TRBV28 combines with J gene TRBJ2-7, with 7 bases that match TRBD1. CDR3 size: 14 residues. CDR1 and CDR2 from the germline V gene are MDHEN and SYDVKM. Unmatched junction bases numbered 8, after V lost 4 bases and J lost 5 bases. The CDR3 region is CASSSLGGAHEQYF. CDR3 coding DNA: TGTGCCAGCAGTTCACTAGGGGGCGCCCACGAGCAGTACTTC.

The chain carries TRBV27 and TRBJ1-2; no definite D call. The ends were cut back, 2 bases at V and 6 bases at J, with 16 bases in the middle. The length of the CDR3 is 15 residues. Germline CDR1 is MNHEY and CDR2 is SMNVEV (reference sequence). The CDR3 is CASSLLGITGDGYTF. The CDR3, as DNA: TGTGCCAGCAGTTTACTGGGGATTACGGGCGATGGCTACACCTTC.

The V gene is TRBV5-8, the J gene TRBJ1-4; 7 bases match TRBD1. CDR1 is SGHTS, CDR2 YDEGEE, per germline. This CDR3 has 15 residues. The junction had 6 bases not matched to a gene; V was cut back by 4 bases and J by 3 bases. CDR3 sequence: CASSLGQEPNEKLFF. The CDR3 DNA reads TGTGCCAGCAGCCTCGGACAGGAACCTAATGAAAAACTGTTTTTT.

The gene calls are TRBV12-3 or TRBV12-4 and TRBJ1-6, with D possibly being TRBD1 (6 bases). There are 15 residues in the CDR3. The V end was cut by 6 bases, the J end by 7 bases, with 16 bases between. DNA for the CDR3: TGTGCCAGCAGCTTTGGGGGCAGAACCAATTCACCCCTCCACTTT. Translating it yields CASSFGGRTNSPLHF.

This clonotype was detected a few times. The rearrangement joins TRBV7-9 to TRBJ1-2; no clear D gene. With 1 base removed from V and 6 bases from J, the gap between germline ends came to 12 bases. This CDR3 is 14 amino acids long. CDR1 is SEHNR, CDR2 FQNEAQ, per germline (reference sequence). Here the CDR3 reads CASSLDSFGDGYTF. The DNA for the CDR3 is TGTGCCAGCAGCTTAGACAGCTTTGGAGATGGCTACACCTTC.

The chain couples TRBV6-5 to TRBJ2-1; TRBD1 might be the D (6 bases). The V end was cut by 4 bases, the J end by 1 base, with 14 bases between. This CDR3 spans 16 amino acids. Looked up from germline, CDR1 is MNHEY and CDR2 is SVGAGI. CDR3 nucleotides: TGTGCCAGCAGTTCGGTTAAAAGGGGGTCCTACAATGAGCAGTTCTTC. It specifies CASSSVKRGSYNEQFF.

The J gene is TRBJ2-5, the V gene TRBV29-1, with D possibly TRBD1 on 5 matching bases. Germline assignment: CDR1 SQVTM and CDR2 ANQGSEA. This CDR3 is built from 12 residues. Trimming cost V 5 bases and J 2 bases, with 9 bases left between them. CDR3 protein: CSVPQGQETQYF. The DNA for the CDR3 is TGCAGCGTTCCCCAGGGTCAAGAGACCCAGTACTTC.

This clonotype was observed a single time. J is TRBJ2-3 and V is TRBV20-1; 12 bases fit TRBD2. This CDR3 contains 15 residues. Trimming removed 6 bases from V and 6 bases from J; junction bases left unmatched: 10. CDR1 is DFQATT and CDR2 is SNEGSKA in the germline V gene (reference sequence). The CDR3 DNA reads TGCAGTGCAACTACTAGCGGGAGGCCACGGGATACGCAGTATTTT. As protein: CSATTSGRPRDTQYF.

V gene TRBV7-2 combines with J gene TRBJ2-1; 8 positions match TRBD1. Trimming at V came to 5 bases and at J to 15 bases, leaving 12 bases not matched to a gene. This CDR3 region has 13 residues. CDR1 and CDR2 from the germline V gene are SGHTA and FQGNSA. The CDR3 nucleotides are TGTGCCAGCAGCCCTGGGTACAGGGGGGCGGCGTTCTTC. It codes for CASSPGYRGAAFF.

The chain carries TRBV2 and TRBJ1-5, with D possibly being TRBD1 (6 bases). Looked up from germline, CDR1 is SNHLY and CDR2 is FYNNEI. The CDR3 extends over 14 amino acids. The V and J ends lost 6 bases and 1 base respectively, with 10 bases between them. CDR3 sequence: CASSQGTSNQPQHF. The CDR3, as DNA: TGTGCCAGCAGCCAGGGGACGAGCAATCAGCCCCAGCATTTT.

Note on this clonotype: This may come from a read error, since a much larger clone is one base off. The V gene is TRBV20-1, the J gene TRBJ2-2, with 8 bases matching TRBD2. The germline V gene encodes CDR1 DFQATT and CDR2 SNEGSKA (reference sequence). There are 13 residues in the CDR3. V shed 6 bases, J shed 7 bases, and the junction held 7 bases outside the gene matches. The CDR3 region has the DNA TGCAGTGCCACTGCAGCGGGAGTCGGGGAGCTGTTTTTT. It is translated as CSATAAGVGELFF.

In its sample, this clonotype was seen a few times. V usage is TRBV7-2 and J usage is TRBJ1-2; TRBD1 agrees at 10 bases. Per germline, CDR1 SGHTA and CDR2 FQGNSA. V dropped 5 bases and J dropped 7; count of bases not matched to a gene: 7. This CDR3 comprises 14 residues. This CDR3 reads CASSPRTGGFGYTF. As DNA, the CDR3 is TGTGCCAGCAGCCCACGGACAGGGGGATTTGGCTACACCTTC.

This clonotype occurred a few times. The chain combines TRBV24-1 with TRBJ1-5; D unresolved. Per the germline V gene, CDR1 is KGHDR and CDR2 is SFDVKD. The CDR3 is 12 amino acids. Trimming left V 8 bases short and J 7 bases short, with 11 bases between. The CDR3 protein is CATTPFSQPQHF. The CDR3 region has the DNA TGTGCCACCACCCCGTTCTCCCAGCCCCAGCATTTT.

The chain joins TRBV27 to TRBJ1-4; D is unclear. CDR1 MNHEY and CDR2 SMNVEV come from the germline V gene (reference sequence). With 2 bases removed from V and 8 bases from J, the gap between germline ends came to 12 bases. The CDR3 has 14 amino acids. CDR3 sequence: CASSLSRADEKLFF. CDR3 sequence (DNA): TGTGCCAGCAGTTTAAGTAGGGCGGACGAAAAACTGTTTTTT.

The chain couples TRBV2 to TRBJ2-7, with 12 bases identical to TRBD2. Trimming removed 2 bases from V and 2 bases from J; junction bases left unmatched: 1. The length of the CDR3 is 15 residues. Per germline, CDR1 SNHLY and CDR2 FYNNEI. CDR3 sequence (DNA): TGTGCCAGCAGTGAACTAGCGGGGGGGCCCTACGAGCAGTACTTC. Protein: CASSELAGGPYEQYF.